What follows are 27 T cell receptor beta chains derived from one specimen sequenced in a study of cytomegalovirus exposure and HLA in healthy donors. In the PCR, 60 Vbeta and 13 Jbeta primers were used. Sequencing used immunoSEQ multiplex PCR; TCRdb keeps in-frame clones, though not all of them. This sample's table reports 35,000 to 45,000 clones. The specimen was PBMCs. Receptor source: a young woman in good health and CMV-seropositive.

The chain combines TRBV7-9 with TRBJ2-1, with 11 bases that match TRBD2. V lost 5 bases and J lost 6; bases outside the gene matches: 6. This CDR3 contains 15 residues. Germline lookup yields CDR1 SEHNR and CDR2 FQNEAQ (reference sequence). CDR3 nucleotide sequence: TGTGCCAGCAGCCCCCTAGCGGGGGGTTTCAATGAGCAGTTCTTC. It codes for CASSPLAGGFNEQFF. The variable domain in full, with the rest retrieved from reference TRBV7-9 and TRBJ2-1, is DTGVSQNPRHKITKRGQNVTFRCDPISEHNRLYWYRQTLGQGPEFLTYFQNEAQLEKSRLLSDRFSAERPKGSFSTLEIQRTEQGDSAMYLCASSPLAGGFNEQFFGPGTRLTVL.

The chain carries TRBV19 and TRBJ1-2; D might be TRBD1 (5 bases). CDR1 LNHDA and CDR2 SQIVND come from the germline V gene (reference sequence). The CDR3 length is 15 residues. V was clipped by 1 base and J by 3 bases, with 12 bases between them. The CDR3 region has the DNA TGTGCCAGTAGTATAGTCGCCGGGACTGACTATGGCTACACCTTC. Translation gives CASSIVAGTDYGYTF.

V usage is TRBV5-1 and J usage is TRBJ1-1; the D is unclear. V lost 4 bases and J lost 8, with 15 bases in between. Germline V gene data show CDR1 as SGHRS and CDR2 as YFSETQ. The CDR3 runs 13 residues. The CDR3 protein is CASSPLVEGEAFF. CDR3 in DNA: TGCGCCAGCAGCCCATTGGTGGAGGGAGAAGCTTTCTTT. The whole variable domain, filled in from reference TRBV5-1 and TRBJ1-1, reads KAGVTQTPRYLIKTRGQQVTLSCSPISGHRSVSWYQQTPGQGLQFLFEYFSETQRNKGNFPGRFSGRQFSNSRSEMNVSTLELGDSALYLCASSPLVEGEAFFGQGTRLTVV.

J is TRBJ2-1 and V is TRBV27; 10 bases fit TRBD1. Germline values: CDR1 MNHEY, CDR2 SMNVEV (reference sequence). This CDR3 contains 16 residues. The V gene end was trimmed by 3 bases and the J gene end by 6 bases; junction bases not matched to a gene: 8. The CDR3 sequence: CASSFRPGTGVNEQFF. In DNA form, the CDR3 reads TGTGCCAGCAGTTTCCGACCCGGGACAGGGGTCAATGAGCAGTTCTTC.

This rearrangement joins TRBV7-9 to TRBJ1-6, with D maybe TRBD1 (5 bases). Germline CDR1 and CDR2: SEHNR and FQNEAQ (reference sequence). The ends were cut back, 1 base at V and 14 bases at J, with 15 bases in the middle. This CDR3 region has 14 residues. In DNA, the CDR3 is TGTGCCAGCAGCTTAGGGGCAGGGAATAAATCCCTCCACTTT. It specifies CASSLGAGNKSLHF.

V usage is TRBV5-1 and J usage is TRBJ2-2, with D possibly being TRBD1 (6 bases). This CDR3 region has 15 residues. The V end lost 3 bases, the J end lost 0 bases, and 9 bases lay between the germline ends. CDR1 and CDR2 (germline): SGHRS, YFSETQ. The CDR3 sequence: CASSSTGSNTGELFF. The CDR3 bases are TGCGCCAGCAGCTCAACAGGGTCGAACACCGGGGAGCTGTTTTTT. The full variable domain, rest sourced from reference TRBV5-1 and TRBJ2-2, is KAGVTQTPRYLIKTRGQQVTLSCSPISGHRSVSWYQQTPGQGLQFLFEYFSETQRNKGNFPGRFSGRQFSNSRSEMNVSTLELGDSALYLCASSSTGSNTGELFFGEGSRLTVL.

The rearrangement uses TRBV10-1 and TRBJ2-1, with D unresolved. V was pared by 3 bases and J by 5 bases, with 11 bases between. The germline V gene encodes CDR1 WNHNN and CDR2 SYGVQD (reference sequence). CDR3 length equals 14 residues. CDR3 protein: CASSEAPLNNEQFF. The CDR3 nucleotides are TGCGCCAGCAGTGAAGCCCCTCTTAACAATGAGCAGTTCTTC.

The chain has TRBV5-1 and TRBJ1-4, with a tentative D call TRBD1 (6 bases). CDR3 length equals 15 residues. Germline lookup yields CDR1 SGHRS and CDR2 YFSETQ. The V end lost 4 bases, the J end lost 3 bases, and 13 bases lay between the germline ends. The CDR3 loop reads CASSDYREPNEKLFF. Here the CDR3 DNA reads TGCGCCAGCAGCGACTACAGGGAACCTAATGAAAAACTGTTTTTT.

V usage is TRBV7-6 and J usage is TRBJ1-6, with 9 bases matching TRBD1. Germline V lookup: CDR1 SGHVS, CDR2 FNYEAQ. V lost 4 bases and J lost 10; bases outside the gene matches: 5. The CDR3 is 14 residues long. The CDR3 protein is CASSSGTGRSPLHF. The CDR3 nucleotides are TGTGCCAGCAGCTCCGGGACAGGGCGGTCACCCCTCCACTTT. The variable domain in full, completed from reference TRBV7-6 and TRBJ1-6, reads GAGVSQSPRYKVTKRGQDVALRCDPISGHVSLYWYRQALGQGPEFLTYFNYEAQQDKSGLPNDRFSAERPEGSISTLTIQRTEQRDSAMYRCASSSGTGRSPLHFGNGTRLTVT.

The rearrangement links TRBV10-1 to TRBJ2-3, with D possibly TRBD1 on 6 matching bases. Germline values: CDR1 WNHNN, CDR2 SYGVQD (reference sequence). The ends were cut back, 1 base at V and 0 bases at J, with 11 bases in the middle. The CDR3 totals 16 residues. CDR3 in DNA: TGCGCCAGCAGTGAGTTACTCGGACAGAGCACAGATACGCAGTATTTT. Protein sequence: CASSELLGQSTDTQYF.

This chain's CDR3 is CASSSGGYYNEQFF. The CDR3 DNA reads as TGCGCCAGCAGTAGCGGGGGATACTACAATGAGCAGTTCTTC. J is TRBJ2-1 and V is TRBV5-1; 9 bases map to TRBD2. The length of the CDR3 is 14 residues. The ends lost 5 bases at V and 3 bases at J; junction bases unmatched: 3. The germline CDR1 and CDR2 sequences are SGHRS and YFSETQ.

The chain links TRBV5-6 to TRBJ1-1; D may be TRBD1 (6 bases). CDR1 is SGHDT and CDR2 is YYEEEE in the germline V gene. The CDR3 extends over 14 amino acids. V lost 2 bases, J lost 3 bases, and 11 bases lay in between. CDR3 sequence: CASSFSDRDTEAFF. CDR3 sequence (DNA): TGTGCCAGCAGCTTTTCGGACAGAGACACTGAAGCTTTCTTT.

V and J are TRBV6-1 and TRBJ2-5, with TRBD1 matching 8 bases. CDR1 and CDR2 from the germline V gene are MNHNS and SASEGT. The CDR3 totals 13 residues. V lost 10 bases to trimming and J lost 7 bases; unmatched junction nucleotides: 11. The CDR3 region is CATVRDRLGTQYF. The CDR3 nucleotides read TGTGCCACAGTCCGGGACAGGCTGGGGACCCAGTACTTC.

The CDR3 spells CATSRGTQQFF. CDR3 DNA sequence: TGTGCCACCTCACGCGGGACGCAACAGTTCTTC. The chain carries TRBV6-5 and TRBJ2-1, with a possible D match to TRBD2 (6 bases). Germline loops: CDR1 MNHEY, CDR2 SVGAGI. There are 11 residues in the CDR3. V dropped 10 bases and J dropped 13 bases, with 17 bases sitting between them.

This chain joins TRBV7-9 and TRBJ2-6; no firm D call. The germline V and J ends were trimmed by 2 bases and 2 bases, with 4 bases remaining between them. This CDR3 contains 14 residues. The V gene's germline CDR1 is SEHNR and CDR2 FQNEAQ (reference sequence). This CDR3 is CASSLQTGANVLTF. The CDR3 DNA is TGTGCCAGCAGCTTACAGACTGGGGCCAACGTCCTGACTTTC.

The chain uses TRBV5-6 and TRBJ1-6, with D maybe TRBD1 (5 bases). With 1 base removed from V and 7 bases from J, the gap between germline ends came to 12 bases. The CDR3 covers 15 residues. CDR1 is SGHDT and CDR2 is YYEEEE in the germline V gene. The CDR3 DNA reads TGTGCCAGCAGCTTGTTTCCAGGGATGAATTCACCCCTCCACTTT. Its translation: CASSLFPGMNSPLHF.

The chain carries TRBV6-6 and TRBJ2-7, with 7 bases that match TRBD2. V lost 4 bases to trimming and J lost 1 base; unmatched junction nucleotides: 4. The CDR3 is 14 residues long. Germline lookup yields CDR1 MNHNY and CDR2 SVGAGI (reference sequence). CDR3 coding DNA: TGTGCCAGCAGTTTGCAGGGAGGGTCCTACGAGCAGTACTTC. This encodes CASSLQGGSYEQYF.

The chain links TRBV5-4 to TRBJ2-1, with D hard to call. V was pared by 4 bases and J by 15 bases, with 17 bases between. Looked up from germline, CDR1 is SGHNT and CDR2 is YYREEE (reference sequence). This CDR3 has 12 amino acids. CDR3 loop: CASSGSSSRLFF. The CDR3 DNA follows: TGTGCCAGCAGCGGATCCTCATCCAGGCTGTTCTTC.

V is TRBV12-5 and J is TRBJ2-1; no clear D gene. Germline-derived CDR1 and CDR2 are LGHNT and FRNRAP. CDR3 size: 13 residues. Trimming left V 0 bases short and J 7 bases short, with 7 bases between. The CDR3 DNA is TGTGCTAGTGGTTTGGTACGGTTGAATGAGCAGTTCTTC. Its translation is CASGLVRLNEQFF.

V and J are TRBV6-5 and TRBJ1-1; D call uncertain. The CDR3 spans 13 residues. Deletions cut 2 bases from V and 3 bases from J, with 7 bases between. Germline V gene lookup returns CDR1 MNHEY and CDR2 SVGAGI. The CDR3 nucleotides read TGTGCCAGCAGTTACGTGGCGGACACTGAAGCTTTCTTT. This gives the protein CASSYVADTEAFF.

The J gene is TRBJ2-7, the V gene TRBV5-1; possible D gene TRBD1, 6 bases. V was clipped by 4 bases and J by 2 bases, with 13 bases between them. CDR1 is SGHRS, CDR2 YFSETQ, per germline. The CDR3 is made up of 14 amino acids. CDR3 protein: CASSPKGDAYEQYF. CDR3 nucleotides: TGCGCCAGCAGCCCAAAGGGGGACGCCTACGAGCAGTACTTC.

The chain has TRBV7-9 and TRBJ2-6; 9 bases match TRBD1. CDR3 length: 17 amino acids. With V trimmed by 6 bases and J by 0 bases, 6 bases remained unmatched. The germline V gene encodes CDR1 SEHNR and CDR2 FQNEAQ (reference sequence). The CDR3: CASRSGTGSSGANVLTF. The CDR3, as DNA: TGTGCCAGCAGATCCGGGACAGGGTCCTCTGGGGCCAACGTCCTGACTTTC. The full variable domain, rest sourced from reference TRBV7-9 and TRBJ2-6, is DTGVSQNPRHKITKRGQNVTFRCDPISEHNRLYWYRQTLGQGPEFLTYFQNEAQLEKSRLLSDRFSAERPKGSFSTLEIQRTEQGDSAMYLCASRSGTGSSGANVLTFGAGSRLTVL.

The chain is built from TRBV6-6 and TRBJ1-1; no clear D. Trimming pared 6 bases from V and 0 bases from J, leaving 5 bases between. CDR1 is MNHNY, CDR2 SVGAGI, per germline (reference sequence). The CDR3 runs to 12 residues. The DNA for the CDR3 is TGTGCCAGCAGCCCAGTGAACACTGAAGCTTTCTTT. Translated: CASSPVNTEAFF.

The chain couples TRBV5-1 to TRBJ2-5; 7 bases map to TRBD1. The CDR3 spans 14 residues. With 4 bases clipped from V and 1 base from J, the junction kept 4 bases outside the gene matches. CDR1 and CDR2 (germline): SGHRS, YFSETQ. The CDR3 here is CASSPDRPQETQYF. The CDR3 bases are TGCGCCAGCAGCCCGGACAGGCCCCAAGAGACCCAGTACTTC.

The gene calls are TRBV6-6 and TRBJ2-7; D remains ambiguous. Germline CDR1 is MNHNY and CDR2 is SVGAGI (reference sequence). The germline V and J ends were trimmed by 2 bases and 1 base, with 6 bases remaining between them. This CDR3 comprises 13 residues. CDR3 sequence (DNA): TGTGCCAGCAGTTACGCGGCTTCCTACGAGCAGTACTTC. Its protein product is CASSYAASYEQYF.

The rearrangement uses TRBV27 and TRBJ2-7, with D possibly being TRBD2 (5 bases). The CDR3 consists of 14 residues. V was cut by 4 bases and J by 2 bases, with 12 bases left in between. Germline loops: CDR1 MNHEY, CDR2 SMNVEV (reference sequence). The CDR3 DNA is TGTGCCAGCAGTTCGCGGGCCATCGCCTACGAGCAGTACTTC. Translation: CASSSRAIAYEQYF.

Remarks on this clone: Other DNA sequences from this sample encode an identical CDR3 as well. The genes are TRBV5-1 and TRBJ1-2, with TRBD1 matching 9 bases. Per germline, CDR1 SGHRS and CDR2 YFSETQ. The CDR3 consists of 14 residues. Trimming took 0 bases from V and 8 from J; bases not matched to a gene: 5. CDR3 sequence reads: CASSLGTGARGYTF. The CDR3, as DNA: TGCGCCAGCAGCTTGGGGACAGGGGCCAGAGGCTACACCTTC.